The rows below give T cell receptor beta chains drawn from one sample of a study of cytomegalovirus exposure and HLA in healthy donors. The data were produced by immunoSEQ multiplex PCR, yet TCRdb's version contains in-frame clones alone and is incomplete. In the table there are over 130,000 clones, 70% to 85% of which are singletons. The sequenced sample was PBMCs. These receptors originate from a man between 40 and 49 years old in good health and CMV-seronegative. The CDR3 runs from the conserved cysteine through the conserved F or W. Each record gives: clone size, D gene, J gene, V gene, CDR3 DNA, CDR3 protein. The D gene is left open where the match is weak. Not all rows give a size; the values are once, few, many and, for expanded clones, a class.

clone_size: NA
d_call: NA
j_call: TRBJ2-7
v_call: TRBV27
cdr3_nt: TGTGCCAGCAGTCTACGGACCGGACTAAGTTACGAGCAGTACTTC
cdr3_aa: CASSLRTGLSYEQYF

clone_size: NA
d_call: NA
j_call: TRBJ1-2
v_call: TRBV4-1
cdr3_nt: TGCGCCAGCAGCCAAGTGCACTCTAACTATGGCTACACCTTC
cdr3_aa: CASSQVHSNYGYTF

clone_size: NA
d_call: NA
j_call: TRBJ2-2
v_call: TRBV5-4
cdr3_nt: TGTGCCAGCAGCCAAACCCCCCCAGCGACGCTTAGGGGGGAGCTGTTTTTT
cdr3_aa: CASSQTPPATLRGELFF

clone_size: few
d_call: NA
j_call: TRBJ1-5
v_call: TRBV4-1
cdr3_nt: TGCGCCAGCAGCCAAGCCATTAGTAGCAATCAGCCCCAGCATTTT
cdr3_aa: CASSQAISSNQPQHF

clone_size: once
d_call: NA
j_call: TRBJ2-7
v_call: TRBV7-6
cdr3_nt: TGTGCCAGCAGCTTAGAGGGGGCCTACGAGCAGTACTTC
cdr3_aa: CASSLEGAYEQYF

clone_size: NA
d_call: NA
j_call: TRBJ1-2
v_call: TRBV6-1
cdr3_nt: TGTGCCAGCAGTGAAGAAGGAGGGAACTATGGCTACACCTTC
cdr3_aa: CASSEEGGNYGYTF

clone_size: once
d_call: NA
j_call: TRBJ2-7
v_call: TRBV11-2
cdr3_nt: TGTGCCAGCAGCTTAGGGGGCACTCCGGCGCAGTACTTC
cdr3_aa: CASSLGGTPAQYF

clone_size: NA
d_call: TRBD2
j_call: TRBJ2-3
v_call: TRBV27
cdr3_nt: TGTGCCAGCAGTTTAGGGGAGGGTCTAGCGGGACAATTAGGAGGCACAGATACGCAGTATTTT
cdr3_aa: CASSLGEGLAGQLGGTDTQYF

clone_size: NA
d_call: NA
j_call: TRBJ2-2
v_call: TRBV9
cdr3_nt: TGTGCCAGCAGCGACCCAGGGACCGGGGAGCTGTTTTTT
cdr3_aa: CASSDPGTGELFF

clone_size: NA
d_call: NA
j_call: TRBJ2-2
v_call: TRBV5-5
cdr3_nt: TGTGCCAGCAGCTTCCCGCCTTCGGGTTTGTACGGGGAGCTGTTTTTT
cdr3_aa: CASSFPPSGLYGELFF

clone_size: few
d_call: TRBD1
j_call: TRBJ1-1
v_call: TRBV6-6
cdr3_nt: TGTGCCAGCAGCCCCCTCGACAGGGGGAACACTGAAGCTTTCTTT
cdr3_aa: CASSPLDRGNTEAFF

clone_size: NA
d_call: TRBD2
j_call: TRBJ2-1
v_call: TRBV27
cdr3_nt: TGTGCCAGCAGTTTATGGGCGGGGGGAGGGAATGAGCAGTTCTTC
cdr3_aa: CASSLWAGGGNEQFF

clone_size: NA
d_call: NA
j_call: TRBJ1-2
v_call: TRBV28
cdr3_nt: TGTGCCAGCAGTTTACAGGCGGGCTACACCTTC
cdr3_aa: CASSLQAGYTF

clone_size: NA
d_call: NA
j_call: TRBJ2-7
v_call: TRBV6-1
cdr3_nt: TGTGCCAGCAGCCTTAGTGGGGCCACCTACGAGCAGTACTTC
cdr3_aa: CASSLSGATYEQYF

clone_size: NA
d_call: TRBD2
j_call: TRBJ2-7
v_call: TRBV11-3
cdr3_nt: TGTGCCAGCAGCCTGACTAGCGGGAGAGTAATTCCCCACGAGCAGTACTTC
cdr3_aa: CASSLTSGRVIPHEQYF

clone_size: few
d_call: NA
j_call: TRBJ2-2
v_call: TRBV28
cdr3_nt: TGTGCCAGCAGGACACGGGGAGCGAACACCGGGGAGCTGTTTTTT
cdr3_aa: CASRTRGANTGELFF

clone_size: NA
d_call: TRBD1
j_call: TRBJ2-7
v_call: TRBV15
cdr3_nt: TGTGCCACCAGCAGCGGGGGACAGGGGGCCTACGAGCAGTACTTC
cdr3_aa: CATSSGGQGAYEQYF

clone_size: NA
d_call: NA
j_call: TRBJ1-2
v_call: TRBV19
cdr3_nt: TGTGCCAGTAGTCCAACTCCCTCCGGGGGGAGTGGCTACACCTTC
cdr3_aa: CASSPTPSGGSGYTF

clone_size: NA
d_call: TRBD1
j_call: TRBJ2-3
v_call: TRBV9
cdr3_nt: TGTGCCAGCAGCTTCTCCGGACAGGGGACAGATACGCAGTATTTT
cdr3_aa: CASSFSGQGTDTQYF

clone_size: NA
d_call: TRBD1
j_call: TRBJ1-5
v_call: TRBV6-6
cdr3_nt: TGTGCCAGCAGTTACTCGGACAGGGGCAATCAGCCCCAGCATTTT
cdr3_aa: CASSYSDRGNQPQHF

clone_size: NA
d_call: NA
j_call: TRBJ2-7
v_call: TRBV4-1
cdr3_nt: TGCGCCAGCAGCCAAGGGATGGGGGCCTCCTACGAGCAGTACTTC
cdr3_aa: CASSQGMGASYEQYF

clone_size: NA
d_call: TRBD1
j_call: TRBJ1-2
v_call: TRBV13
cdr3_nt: TGTGCCAGCAGCTTTGGGACAGGAGAGTCTTACTATGGCTACACCTTC
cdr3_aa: CASSFGTGESYYGYTF

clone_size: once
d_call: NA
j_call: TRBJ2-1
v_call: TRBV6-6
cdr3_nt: TGTGCCAGCAGTTACGTCGGGTTTGTCACACATGAGCAGTTCTTC
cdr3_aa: CASSYVGFVTHEQFF

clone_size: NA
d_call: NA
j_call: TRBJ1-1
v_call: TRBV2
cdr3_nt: TGTGCCAGCAGTGTGAGGGCTGAAGCTTTCTTT
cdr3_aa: CASSVRAEAFF

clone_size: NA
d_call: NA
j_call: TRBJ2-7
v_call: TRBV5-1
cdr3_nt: TGCGCCAGCAGCTTGGGACAGGAGCAGTACTTC
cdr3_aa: CASSLGQEQYF

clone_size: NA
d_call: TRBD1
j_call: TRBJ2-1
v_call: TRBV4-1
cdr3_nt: TGCGCCAGCAGCCAAGGGATCCGGACAGGGGGCGTCGACAATGAGCAGTTCTTC
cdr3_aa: CASSQGIRTGGVDNEQFF

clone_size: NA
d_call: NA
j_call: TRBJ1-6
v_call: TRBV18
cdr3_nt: TGTGCCAGCTCACCAAAGGACAGTCTCTATAATTCACCCCTCCACTTT
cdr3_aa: CASSPKDSLYNSPLHF

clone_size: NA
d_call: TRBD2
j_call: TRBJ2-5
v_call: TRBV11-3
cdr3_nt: TGTGCCAGCAGCTTAGTCGGGGGGGACCAAGAGACCCAGTACTTC
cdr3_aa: CASSLVGGDQETQYF

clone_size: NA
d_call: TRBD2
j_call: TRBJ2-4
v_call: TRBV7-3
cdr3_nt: TGTGCCAGCAGCTTACGCGGCGGGGGAGCCAAAAACATTCAGTACTTC
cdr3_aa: CASSLRGGGAKNIQYF

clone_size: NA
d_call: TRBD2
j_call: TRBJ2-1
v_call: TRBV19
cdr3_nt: TGTGCCAGTAGGGGAATGAGCGGGAGTGGCTCCTACAATGAGCAGTTCTTC
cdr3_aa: CASRGMSGSGSYNEQFF

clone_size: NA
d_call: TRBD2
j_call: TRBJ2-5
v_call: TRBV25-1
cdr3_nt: TGTGCCAGCAGCGGGGGGGTCCAAGAGACCCAGTACTTC
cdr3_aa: CASSGGVQETQYF

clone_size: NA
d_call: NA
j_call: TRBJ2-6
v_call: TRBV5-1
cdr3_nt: TGCGCCAGCAGCTTGCGGGGCTCTGGGGCCAACGTCCTGACTTTC
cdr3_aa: CASSLRGSGANVLTF

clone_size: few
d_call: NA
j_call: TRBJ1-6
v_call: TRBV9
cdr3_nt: TGTGCCAGCAGCGTGTCCCCACAGGATAATTCACCCCTCCACTTT
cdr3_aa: CASSVSPQDNSPLHF

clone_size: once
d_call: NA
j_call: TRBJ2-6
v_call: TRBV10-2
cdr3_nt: TGCGCCACCGCAGACAGGTCTGGGGCCAACGGCCTGACTTTC
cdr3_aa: CATADRSGANGLTF

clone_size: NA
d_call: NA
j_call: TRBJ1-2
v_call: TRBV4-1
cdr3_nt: TGCGCCAGCAGCCCCTGGGACATCAAAAACTATGGCTACACCTTC
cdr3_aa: CASSPWDIKNYGYTF

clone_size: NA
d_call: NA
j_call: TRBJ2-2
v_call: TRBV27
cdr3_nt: TGTGCCAGCAGTTCCGTAAACGGGAGAGAGACCGGGGAGCTGTTTTTT
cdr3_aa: CASSSVNGRETGELFF

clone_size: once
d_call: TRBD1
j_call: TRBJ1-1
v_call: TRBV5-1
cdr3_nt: TGCGCCAGCAGCTTGGGAAGCGGACAGGGGACTGAAGCTTTCTTT
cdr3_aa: CASSLGSGQGTEAFF

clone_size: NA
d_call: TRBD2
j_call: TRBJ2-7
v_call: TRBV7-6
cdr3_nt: TGTGCCAGCAGCTTAGTGCGGGAGAGGCCCTACGAGCAGTACTTC
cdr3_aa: CASSLVRERPYEQYF

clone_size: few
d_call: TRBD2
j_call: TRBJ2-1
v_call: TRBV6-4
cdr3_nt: TGTGCCAGCAGTGACGCACTAGCGGGAAACAATGAGCAGTTCTTC
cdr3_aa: CASSDALAGNNEQFF

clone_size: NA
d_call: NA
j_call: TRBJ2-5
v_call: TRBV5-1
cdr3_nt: TGCGCCAGCAGCTTGGGACAGGGAGGAGAGACCCAGTACTTC
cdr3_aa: CASSLGQGGETQYF

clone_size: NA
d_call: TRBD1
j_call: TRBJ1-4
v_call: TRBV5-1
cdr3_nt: TGCGCCAGCAGCACGACAGGGATAACGGGTGAAAAACTGTTTTTT
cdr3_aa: CASSTTGITGEKLFF

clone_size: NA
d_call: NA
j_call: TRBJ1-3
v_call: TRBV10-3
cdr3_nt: TGTGCCATCAGCTACGACAGAGCCTCTGGAAACACCATATATTTT
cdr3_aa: CAISYDRASGNTIYF

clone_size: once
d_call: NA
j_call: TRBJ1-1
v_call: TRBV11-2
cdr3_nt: TGTGCCAGCAGCTTAGATCCTGGGCTTGAAGCTTTCTTT
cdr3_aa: CASSLDPGLEAFF

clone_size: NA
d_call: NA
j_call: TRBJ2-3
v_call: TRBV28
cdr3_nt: TGTGCCAGCAGTTTACAAGGGACTGTGAGCACAGATACGCAGTATTTT
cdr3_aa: CASSLQGTVSTDTQYF

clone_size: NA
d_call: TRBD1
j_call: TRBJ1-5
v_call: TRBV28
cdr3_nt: TGTGCCAGCAGCAGACAGGGAAGTCAGCCCCAGCATTTT
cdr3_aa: CASSRQGSQPQHF

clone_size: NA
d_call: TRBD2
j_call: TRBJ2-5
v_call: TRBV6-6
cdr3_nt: TGTGCCAGCAGTTACTCAGGTAGCGGGTACCAAGAGACCCAGTACTTC
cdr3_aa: CASSYSGSGYQETQYF

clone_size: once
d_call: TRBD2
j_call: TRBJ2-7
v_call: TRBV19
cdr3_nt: TGTGCCAGTAGTATGAGGACTAGCGGGACGGACGAGCAGTACTTC
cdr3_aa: CASSMRTSGTDEQYF

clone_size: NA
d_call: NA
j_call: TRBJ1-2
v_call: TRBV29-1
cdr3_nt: TGCAGCGTTGAAGAGCCTAGGGGAGGTGGCTACACCTTC
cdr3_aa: CSVEEPRGGGYTF

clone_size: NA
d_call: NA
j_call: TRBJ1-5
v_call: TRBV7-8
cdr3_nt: TGTGCCAGCAGCTTAACTGGTTTCGCGAATCAGCCCCAGCATTTT
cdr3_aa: CASSLTGFANQPQHF

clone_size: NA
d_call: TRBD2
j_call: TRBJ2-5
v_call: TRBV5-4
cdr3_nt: TGTGCCAGCAGCCCGGGGGGTTGGGGGACTAGCGGGGGGCAAGAGACCCAGTACTTC
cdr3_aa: CASSPGGWGTSGGQETQYF